The TCR beta chain described here comes from a study of brain T cells in children with intractable seizures. Data came from immunoSEQ multiplex PCR; TCRdb stores just in-frame clones and leaves some out. This table has 300,000 to 400,000 clones, over 90% appearing once. This CDR3 contains 17 residues. Losses at the gene ends were 5 bases for V and 4 bases for J; bases not matched to a gene: 8. Germline lookup yields CDR1 SGHAT and CDR2 FQNNGV. Documented time point: blood from clinic visit 5 months post-surgery; TSC patient then seizure free. The chain links TRBV11-2 to TRBJ2-1; 13 bases agree with TRBD2. The receptor comes from a boy younger than two with tuberous sclerosis and intractable seizures. The material sequenced was peripheral blood, taken 5 to 6 months after surgery. The CDR3 loop is CASSRVTSGRIYNEQFF. For the CDR3, the DNA is TGTGCCAGCAGCCGCGTGACTAGCGGGAGGATTTACAATGAGCAGTTCTTC.